Below, 11 T cell receptor beta chains from the same sample are listed, as sequenced in a study of beta chain features in type 1 diabetes. Sequencing targeted expressed TCRB transcripts, as all isolated RNA had been reverse transcribed. Some clones are missing from TCRdb's copy, which holds only in-frame ones; the method was immunoSEQ multiplex PCR. Among around 340,000 clones, about 20% were seen once, and the ten largest hold 0.044%. Sequenced sample: naive CD4+ T cells from blood. The receptor source for this set is a woman aged 18-29 years in good health.

This clone was counted once. DNA for the CDR3: TGTGCCAGCGCCTACGGGGAAAGCAATCAGCCCCAGCATTTT. Protein: CASAYGESNQPQHF. The V gene is TRBV6-5, the J gene TRBJ1-5; D not certain. Germline V gives CDR1 MNHEY, CDR2 SVGAGI. The V end was cut by 8 bases, the J end by 1 base, with 12 bases between. This CDR3 comprises 14 residues.

This chain uses TRBV30 with TRBJ2-1; 15 nucleotides agree with TRBD2. The CDR3 runs to 19 residues. Trimming cost V 5 bases and J 4 bases; bases outside gene matches: 15. CDR1 is GTSNPN, CDR2 SVGIG, per germline (reference sequence). The DNA of the CDR3 is TGTGCCTGGGAACCTTGGACTAGCGGGGGGGCCGGTAGGTACAATGAGCAGTTCTTC. It codes for CAWEPWTSGGAGRYNEQFF. The full variable domain, completed using reference TRBV30 and TRBJ2-1, is SQTIHQWPATLVQPVGSPLSLECTVEGTSNPNLYWYRQAAGRGLQLLFYSVGIGQISSEVPQNLSASRPQDRQFILSSKKLLLSDSGFYLCAWEPWTSGGAGRYNEQFFGPGTRLTVL.

This clone was observed a single time. CDR3 sequence reads: CASRRGPQSSYEQYF. DNA of the CDR3: TGCGCCAGCAGGCGGGGACCCCAATCCTCCTACGAGCAGTACTTC. This chain joins TRBV5-1 and TRBJ2-7, with D possibly being TRBD2 (6 bases). The germline V and J ends were trimmed by 5 bases and 0 bases, with 15 bases remaining between them. This CDR3 contains 15 residues. Germline V gene sequence: CDR1 SGHRS, CDR2 YFSETQ.

This clone was detected a few times. The chain uses TRBV4-1 and TRBJ1-5; D unclear. The CDR3 covers 16 residues. Trimming shortened V by 0 bases and J by 5 bases, and 14 bases separated the two germline ends. Germline V gene sequence: CDR1 MGHRA, CDR2 YSYEKL. The CDR3 is CASSQDLGQTYQPQHF. Written as DNA, the CDR3 is TGCGCCAGCAGCCAAGATCTGGGCCAGACCTATCAGCCCCAGCATTTT.

In this sample, this clone turned up a few times. This chain connects TRBV4-3 to TRBJ2-2; D unclear. V was cut by 4 bases and J by 5 bases, with 5 bases left in between. The V gene's germline CDR1 is LGHNA and CDR2 YSLEER. CDR3 length: 12 residues. In DNA, the CDR3 is TGCGCCAGCAGCCCCTTTACCGGGGAGCTGTTTTTT. Protein product: CASSPFTGELFF.

A few counts support this clone. The chain uses TRBV30 and TRBJ1-1; D is possibly TRBD1 (6 bases). V lost 3 bases and J 2 bases, leaving 10 bases between the germline ends. There are 13 residues in the CDR3. Germline V gene sequence: CDR1 GTSNPN, CDR2 SVGIG (reference sequence). DNA of the CDR3: TGTGCCTGGAGACAAGGGGGAAACACTGAAGCTTTCTTT. It encodes CAWRQGGNTEAFF.

The chain carries TRBV6-5 and TRBJ1-1; TRBD1 aligns across 7 bases. Germline V CDR1 and CDR2: MNHEY, SVGAGI. The CDR3 is 14 residues long. J gave up 5 bases and V 4 bases, and 7 bases lay outside the gene matches. This CDR3 is CASSSPRGRTEAFF. The CDR3 DNA sequence: TGTGCCAGCAGTTCTCCCAGGGGGAGGACTGAAGCTTTCTTT.

The V call is TRBV7-9, the J call TRBJ2-7, with TRBD2 as a possible D gene (5 bases). Germline loops: CDR1 SEHNR, CDR2 FQNEAQ (reference sequence). This CDR3 spans 15 amino acids. The V end was cut by 1 base, the J end by 4 bases, with 14 bases between. The CDR3 coding sequence is TGTGCCAGCAGCTTAGGCACAAGATCGGGGTACGAGCAGTACTTC. Its translation: CASSLGTRSGYEQYF.

This clone was seen a handful of times. In DNA, the CDR3 is TGTGCCAGCAGCCTTGGTCAGGTGGGTCAGCCCCAGCATTTT. Encoded protein: CASSLGQVGQPQHF. The rearrangement links TRBV6-6 to TRBJ1-5; D remains unclear. Germline V CDR1 and CDR2: MNHNY, SVGAGI (reference sequence). Trimming shortened V by 6 bases and J by 6 bases, and 15 bases separated the two germline ends. The CDR3 has 14 residues.

In regard to this clone: The same CDR3 arises from other DNA sequences in this sample as well. V gene TRBV30 combines with J gene TRBJ1-2, with a tentative D call TRBD1 (6 bases). Trimming took off 0 bases at V and 5 bases at J, with 10 bases between the two ends. The CDR3 spans 13 residues. The germline V gene encodes CDR1 GTSNPN and CDR2 SVGIG (reference sequence). This CDR3 is CAWSVGQGYGYTF. Here the CDR3 DNA reads TGTGCCTGGAGTGTAGGTCAGGGGTATGGCTACACCTTC. Using reference TRBV30 and TRBJ1-2 for the parts outside the CDR3, the full variable domain is SQTIHQWPATLVQPVGSPLSLECTVEGTSNPNLYWYRQAAGRGLQLLFYSVGIGQISSEVPQNLSASRPQDRQFILSSKKLLLSDSGFYLCAWSVGQGYGYTFGSGTRLTVV.

This chain joins TRBV27 and TRBJ2-3, with D possibly matching TRBD2 (5 bases). Germline V gene lookup returns CDR1 MNHEY and CDR2 SMNVEV (reference sequence). V was clipped by 2 bases and J by 4 bases, with 10 bases between them. The CDR3 loop spans 14 amino acids. The CDR3 protein is CASSLGLASDTQYF. The CDR3 DNA is TGTGCCAGCAGTTTAGGGCTAGCATCAGATACGCAGTATTTT.